This passage covers 3 T cell receptor beta chains from one sample sequenced in a study of control samples from healthy donors and cancer patients. Clones were sequenced by immunoSEQ multiplex PCR, and TCRdb holds only the in-frame ones, with some missing. The table lists about 180,000 clones, 85% to 95% of them singletons. The sample comprised blood. Receptors were obtained from a man under 40 in good health.

V usage is TRBV28 and J usage is TRBJ1-5; a weak D match, TRBD1 (6 bases). Trimming removed 1 base at V and 0 bases at J, with 10 bases between. The CDR3 is made up of 16 amino acids. Germline V gene sequence: CDR1 MDHEN, CDR2 SYDVKM. The CDR3 DNA reads TGTGCCAGCAGTTTATCAGGACAGCTTAGCAATCAGCCCCAGCATTTT. It codes for CASSLSGQLSNQPQHF.

The rearrangement uses TRBV27 and TRBJ2-7; 8 nucleotides match TRBD2. With V trimmed by 0 bases and J by 2 bases, 9 bases remained unmatched. The CDR3 runs 17 residues. Germline V CDR1 and CDR2: MNHEY, SMNVEV (reference sequence). This CDR3 is CASSLSTSGGGAYEQYF. The CDR3 coding sequence is TGTGCCAGCAGTTTATCCACCTCCGGGGGGGGAGCCTACGAGCAGTACTTC.

The chain couples TRBV3-1 (or the pseudogene TRBV3-2) to TRBJ2-2; D not resolved. There are 14 residues in the CDR3. V lost 2 bases and J lost 1, with 5 bases in between. The germline gives CDR1 LGHDT, CDR2 YNNKEL (reference sequence). CDR3 amino acids: CASSQKWNTGELFF. The CDR3 nucleotides are TGTGCCAGCAGCCAAAAATGGAACACCGGGGAGCTGTTTTTT.